The 27 T cell receptor beta chains in this list originate from one sample, sequenced in a study of T cell repertoires in aging, cancer and after chemotherapy. Peripheral blood genomic DNA, not sorted cells or RNA, was the template. Multiplex touch-down PCR with TRB-A/B primers amplified rearranged V-D-J TRB sequences. TCRdb used MiXCR to reprocess the multiplex PCR reads, holding one entry per CDR3 protein. The table includes some 3,500 distinct CDR3 sequences, about a fifth detected once. Material: blood. These receptors all stem from a human donor with a blood cancer.

This clonotype turned up a few times. V is TRBV14 and J is TRBJ2-1; D is unresolved. The CDR3 consists of 13 residues. CDR1 and CDR2 (germline): SGHDN, FVKESK. V lost 1 base to trimming and J lost 13 bases, with 14 bases between them. The CDR3 sequence is CASSQVLPVVQFF. DNA for the CDR3: TGTGCCAGCAGCCAAGTTTTACCGGTGGTACAGTTCTTC.

Only a few counts were recorded for this clonotype. The gene calls are TRBV7-9 and TRBJ1-2; a possible D gene is TRBD1 (5 bases). V dropped 2 bases and J dropped 6 bases, with 7 bases sitting between them. The CDR3 spans 12 residues. Germline CDR1 is SEHNR and CDR2 is FQNEAQ (reference sequence). The DNA for the CDR3 is TGTGCCAGCAGCTTAACACAGGATGGCTACACCTTC. This sequence encodes CASSLTQDGYTF.

This clonotype is medium-sized by share. The chain employs TRBV6-1 and TRBJ2-3, with TRBD2 identical over 11 bases. The V segment lost 6 bases and the J segment 7 bases; nucleotides outside the gene matches: 12. CDR3 length: 16 residues. The germline CDR1 and CDR2 sequences are MNHNS and SASEGT. In DNA, the CDR3 is TGTGCCAGCAGCATTAGGCTAGCGGGAGGTGGAAATACGCAGTATTTT. Protein: CASSIRLAGGGNTQYF.

This clonotype was detected only a few times. The rearrangement uses TRBV7-2 and TRBJ1-1; perhaps TRBD1 as D (5 bases). Germline loops: CDR1 SGHTA, CDR2 FQGNSA. V shed 2 bases and J shed 8 bases, with 15 bases lying between them. This CDR3 is built from 14 residues. The CDR3 DNA sequence: TGTGCCAGCAGCTTAATGGTAGGACCAGGGGAAGCTTTCTTT. Translating gives CASSLMVGPGEAFF.

V and J are TRBV21-1 and TRBJ2-5; no check of the table's D call, TRBD2, against the DNA was made. TRBV21-1 is assigned pseudogene status. CDR3 size: 14 residues. For the CDR3, the DNA is TGTGCCAGCAGCGTTAGCGGGAGACAAGAGACCCAGTACTTC. Translation: CASSVSGRQETQYF.

This clonotype is labeled as medium-sized. The CDR3 DNA follows: TGTGCCAGCACACCGGGACTAGCATCTGAGCAGTTCTTC. Its translation is CASTPGLASEQFF. The genes are TRBV6-5 and TRBJ2-1; TRBD2 aligns across 9 bases. Germline V lookup: CDR1 MNHEY, CDR2 SVGAGI. The CDR3 extends over 13 amino acids. The junction had 7 bases not matched to a gene; V was cut back by 7 bases and J by 9 bases.

In this sample, this clonotype is medium-sized. This chain uses TRBV30 with TRBJ1-1; D unclear. The CDR3 sequence is 14 residues long. Germline CDR1 reads GTSNPN; CDR2 reads SVGIG (reference sequence). V lost 4 bases, J lost 5 bases, and 17 bases lay in between. The CDR3 spells CAWTPRQGRTEAFF. CDR3 DNA sequence: TGTGCCTGGACCCCCCGACAAGGACGGACTGAAGCTTTCTTT.

Points on this clonotype: The junction and the germline gene differ at one end; a read error may be behind it. V and J are TRBV4-3 and TRBJ1-6; D is undetermined. In germline, CDR1 is LGHNA, CDR2 YSLEER. The CDR3 totals 17 residues. The CDR3 is CASSLGVPRARGSPLHF. CDR3 in DNA: TGTGCCAGCAGCCTCGGAGTCCCTCGGGCCCGGGGTTCACCCCTCCACTTT.

This clonotype is termed medium-sized. This rearrangement joins TRBV6-5 to TRBJ1-1, with TRBD1 identical over 9 bases. Germline V gene data show CDR1 as MNHEY and CDR2 as SVGAGI. The length of the CDR3 is 15 residues. After removal of 0 bases from V and 9 bases from J, the junction contained 8 bases not matched to a gene. CDR3 sequence reads: CASSYSGTGTVKAFF. The DNA of the CDR3 is TGTGCCAGCAGTTACTCGGGGACAGGGACAGTGAAAGCTTTCTTT.

This clonotype is termed medium-sized (0.01 to 0.1%). This sequence joins TRBV20-1 and TRBJ1-4; possible D gene TRBD1, 5 bases. Judging by the DNA end, TRBJ2-2 fits better; the J call may be wrong. The CDR3 loop spans 14 amino acids. The germline gives CDR1 DFQATT, CDR2 SNEGSKA (reference sequence). CDR3 amino acids: CSARDITRTGELFF. Here the CDR3 DNA reads TGCAGTGCTAGAGATATAACGAGGACAGGGGAGCTGTTTTTT.

This clonotype occurred once. The DNA of the CDR3 is TGTGCCAGCAGCTTAACAAGGGGGCAGGAAAACATTCAGTACTTC. Protein sequence: CASSLTRGQENIQYF. The chain uses TRBV7-9 and TRBJ2-4; TRBD1 aligns across 7 bases. This CDR3 is 15 amino acids long. The V gene's germline CDR1 is SEHNR and CDR2 FQNEAQ (reference sequence). The V segment lost 2 bases and the J segment 5 bases; nucleotides outside the gene matches: 6.

This clonotype was detected a few times. V and J are TRBV5-6 and TRBJ2-2, with 10 nucleotides matching TRBD1. Losses at the gene ends were 5 bases for V and 4 bases for J; bases not matched to a gene: 11. Germline lookup yields CDR1 SGHDT and CDR2 YYEEEE. This CDR3 is 17 amino acids long. CDR3 residues: CASSLERTGGGTGELFF. CDR3 coding DNA: TGTGCCAGCAGTTTAGAGAGGACAGGGGGAGGCACCGGGGAGCTGTTTTTT.

By share of the sample, this clonotype is medium-sized. The V gene is TRBV20-1, the J gene TRBJ2-3, with a tentative D call TRBD1 (5 bases). Germline CDR1 reads DFQATT; CDR2 reads SNEGSKA (reference sequence). V was cut by 3 bases and J by 0 bases, with 7 bases left in between. This CDR3 spans 13 amino acids. This CDR3 reads CSARTASTDTQYF. The CDR3, as DNA: TGCAGTGCTAGGACAGCGAGCACAGATACGCAGTATTTT.

J is TRBJ2-1 and V is TRBV20-1; 14 bases are a match to TRBD2. Germline CDR1 and CDR2: DFQATT and SNEGSKA (reference sequence). The CDR3 loop spans 17 amino acids. V shed 5 bases, J shed 2 bases, and the junction held 8 bases outside the gene matches. This chain's CDR3 is CSAPPGLAGVAYNEQFF. CDR3 nucleotides: TGCAGTGCTCCCCCGGGACTAGCGGGAGTGGCCTACAATGAGCAGTTCTTC.

This clonotype is medium-sized by share. The rearrangement uses TRBV5-6 and TRBJ1-2; D may be TRBD1 (5 bases). The CDR3 totals 15 residues. V shed 1 base and J shed 4 bases, with 14 bases lying between them. The germline V gene has CDR1 SGHDT and CDR2 YYEEEE. The CDR3 DNA is TGTGCCAGCAGCTTGTCGGGGGGAGGTACCTATGGCTACACCTTC. The encoded protein is CASSLSGGGTYGYTF.

Worth noting for this clonotype: Since a much larger clone is just one base distant, this may be a read error. V and J are TRBV30 and TRBJ2-1, with D hard to call. Germline V gene data show CDR1 as GTSNPN and CDR2 as SVGIG (reference sequence). V shed 2 bases and J shed 0 bases, with 14 bases lying between them. CDR3 size: 16 residues. The CDR3 protein is CAWSPPLKNSYNEQFF. CDR3 sequence (DNA): TGTGCCTGGAGTCCCCCCCTGAAGAACTCCTACAATGAGCAGTTCTTC.

This clonotype appeared a few times. This rearrangement joins TRBV11-3 to TRBJ2-7; D is perhaps TRBD1 or TRBD2 (5 bases each). The CDR3 sequence is 12 residues long. The germline V gene encodes CDR1 SGHNT and CDR2 YENEEA. V dropped 5 bases and J dropped 7 bases, with 12 bases sitting between them. CDR3: CASSHGTEEQYF. CDR3 in DNA: TGTGCCAGCAGCCACGGGACGGAGGAGCAGTACTTC.

Sample share makes this clonotype medium-sized. The chain joins TRBV6-2 or TRBV6-3 to TRBJ2-7, with D perhaps assigned TRBD1 or TRBD2 (6 bases each). CDR1 is MNHEY and CDR2 is SVGEGT in the germline V gene. The CDR3 totals 15 residues. Trimming removed 7 bases from V and 0 bases from J, with 16 bases in between. The CDR3 loop is CASTRGRMSSYEQYF. In DNA form, the CDR3 reads TGTGCCAGCACCCGGGGGCGGATGAGCTCCTACGAGCAGTACTTC.

The gene calls are TRBV5-6 and TRBJ1-2; 9 bases line up with TRBD1. The V gene end was trimmed by 4 bases and the J gene end by 3 bases; junction bases not matched to a gene: 7. This CDR3 contains 15 residues. Germline values: CDR1 SGHDT, CDR2 YYEEEE. CDR3 DNA: TGTGCCAGCAGCGGGCGGGGACAGGGAGACTATGGCTACACCTTC. Protein product: CASSGRGQGDYGYTF.

Judged by abundance, this clonotype is medium-sized. The CDR3 region is CASSQGLLNEQYF. In DNA form, the CDR3 reads TGTGCCAGCAGCCAAGGACTACTCAACGAGCAGTACTTC. V is TRBV11-3 and J is TRBJ2-7; maybe TRBD2 (6 bases). CDR3 size: 13 residues. V was trimmed by 5 bases and J by 5 bases, leaving 13 bases between them. Germline-derived CDR1 and CDR2 are SGHNT and YENEEA. The full variable domain, its missing parts supplied by reference TRBV11-3 and TRBJ2-7, is EAGVVQSPRYKIIEKKQPVAFWCNPISGHNTLYWYLQNLGQGPELLIRYENEEAVDDSQLPKDRFSAERLKGVDSTLKIQPAELGDSAVYLCASSQGLLNEQYFGPGTRLTVT.

The chain links TRBV28 to TRBJ1-1; possibly TRBD1 for D (5 bases). The CDR3 consists of 11 residues. The germline gives CDR1 MDHEN, CDR2 SYDVKM. V lost 10 bases, J lost 1 base, and 7 bases lay in between. The CDR3 DNA reads TGTGCCACCACAGGGAACACTGAAGCTTTCTTT. Encoded protein: CATTGNTEAFF. Variable domain in full (rest from reference TRBV28 and TRBJ1-1): DVKVTQSSRYLVKRTGEKVFLECVQDMDHENMFWYRQDPGLGLRLIYFSYDVKMKEKGDIPEGYSVSREKKERFSLILESASTNQTSMYLCATTGNTEAFFGQGTRLTVV.

Of note for this clonotype: A single base separates this from a much larger clone, so it may be a read error. This chain links TRBV24-1 with TRBJ2-1, with 7 bases matching TRBD2. From germline, CDR1 is KGHDR and CDR2 SFDVKD. The CDR3 covers 15 residues. CDR3 coding DNA: TGTGCCACCAGTGATCCCGGGACTACCAACAATGAGCAGATCTTC. It translates to CATSDPGTTNNEQIF.

Sample share makes this clonotype medium-sized. This chain links TRBV15 with TRBJ1-1, with a possible D match to TRBD1 (6 bases). The V gene lost 4 bases and the J gene lost 11 bases, with 14 bases spanning the gap. This CDR3 has 12 residues. CDR1 LNHNV and CDR2 YYDKDF come from the germline V gene (reference sequence). CDR3 in DNA: TGTGCCACCAGCATCCAAGGGGGAGGGGCTTTCTTT. As protein: CATSIQGGGAFF. The variable domain in full, with the rest retrieved from reference TRBV15 and TRBJ1-1, is DAMVIQNPRYQVTQFGKPVTLSCSQTLNHNVMYWYQQKSSQAPKLLFHYYDKDFNNEADTPDNFQSRRPNTSFCFLDIRSPGLGDTAMYLCATSIQGGGAFFGQGTRLTVV.

This rearrangement joins TRBV20-1 to TRBJ1-2; a possible D gene is TRBD1 (5 bases). The CDR3 totals 16 residues. Between the trimmed V and J ends, which lost 0 bases and 3 bases, there was a span of 17 bases. Germline V gene lookup returns CDR1 DFQATT and CDR2 SNEGSKA (reference sequence). The CDR3 loop reads CSARDLGTLLDYGYTF. CDR3 nucleotides: TGCAGTGCTAGAGATCTGGGGACCCTACTTGACTATGGCTACACCTTC.

By frequency in the sample, this clonotype is medium-sized. The chain has TRBV19 and TRBJ1-1; no reliable D call. This CDR3 has 16 amino acids. Germline V lookup: CDR1 LNHDA, CDR2 SQIVND (reference sequence). With 7 bases removed from V and 5 bases from J, the gap between germline ends came to 23 bases. In DNA form, the CDR3 reads TGTGCCAGTAATCCGCGTCTGGGAATGGAGGGTACTGAAGCTTTCTTT. The encoded protein is CASNPRLGMEGTEAFF. Complete variable domain (other parts from reference TRBV19 and TRBJ1-1): DGGITQSPKYLFRKEGQNVTLSCEQNLNHDAMYWYRQDPGQGLRLIYYSQIVNDFQKGDIAEGYSVSREKKESFPLTVTSAQKNPTAFYLCASNPRLGMEGTEAFFGQGTRLTVV.

This clonotype has a handful of counts. The J gene is TRBJ1-5, the V gene TRBV12-5; D might be TRBD1 (5 bases). V lost 5 bases and J lost 4, with 21 bases in between. This CDR3 comprises 17 residues. Germline lookup yields CDR1 LGHNT and CDR2 FRNRAP. The DNA of the CDR3 is TGTGCTAGTGGTGTCTCCCGGGACCGCTCAAATAATCAGCCCCAGCATTTT. Protein sequence: CASGVSRDRSNNQPQHF.

The sample holds a few counts of this clonotype. The V and J genes are TRBV20-1 and TRBJ2-1, with unresolved D. CDR1 is DFQATT, CDR2 SNEGSKA, per germline (reference sequence). V lost 3 bases and J 6 bases, leaving 9 bases between the germline ends. The CDR3 runs 12 residues. The CDR3 spells CSASDQFNEQFF. CDR3 nucleotide sequence: TGCAGTGCTAGTGATCAGTTCAATGAGCAGTTCTTC.